Each of the 31 T cell receptor beta chains below was sequenced from the same sample in a study of T cells in Graves' hyperthyroidism and ophthalmopathy (dated by TCRdb to about 2019). The library was produced with multiplex PCR. Sequencing instrument: Illumina HiSeq 2000. The TCR beta CDR3 regions were amplified from the RNA transcripts. The TCR CDR3 was subjected to a first round of RT-PCR using the HTBI primer set and the Qiagen OneStep RT-PCR kit. The public reads were quality trimmed at Q25 with fastp and then assembled into clones with MiXCR by TCRdb, keeping productive beta chains. Every CDR3 protein is listed once, alongside the most common genes and DNA of its rows. The sample table holds more than 300,000 distinct CDR3 sequences, of which under 15% were seen once. In total, the top ten clones hold 9% to 9.5% of the sample. Sequencing was done on a sample of blood. The source of these receptors is a woman under 30 with Graves' hyperthyroidism.

This clonotype was counted many times. The V gene is TRBV7-6, the J gene TRBJ2-5, with unresolved D. Germline V CDR1 and CDR2: SGHVS, FNYEAQ. CDR3 size: 15 residues. V was clipped by 1 base and J by 4 bases, with 13 bases between them. The DNA of the CDR3 is TGTGCCAGCAGCTTAGAAAGGGCAGTAGGAGAGACCCAGTACTTC. Protein sequence: CASSLERAVGETQYF.

This clonotype was counted ten times or more. This rearrangement joins TRBV7-3 to TRBJ2-1, with 11 bases lining up with TRBD2. The V and J ends lost 5 bases and 10 bases, in that order; junction bases with no gene match: 10. Per the germline V gene, CDR1 is SGHTA and CDR2 is FQGTGA. The CDR3 runs 15 residues. CDR3 DNA sequence: TGTGCCAGCAGCCCAATAGCGGGAGGGCCTGAAGAGCAGTTCTTC. Its translation is CASSPIAGGPEEQFF.

The V gene is TRBV5-1, the J gene TRBJ2-6; a weak D match, TRBD1 (6 bases). Germline lookup yields CDR1 SGHRS and CDR2 YFSETQ. This CDR3 comprises 17 residues. V dropped 5 bases and J dropped 4 bases, with 19 bases sitting between them. CDR3 coding DNA: TGCGCCAGCAGTTTTACGGGACATGGCCGGGGGGCCAACGTCCTGACTTTC. This translates into CASSFTGHGRGANVLTF.

This clonotype was counted ten times or more. V usage is TRBV28 and J usage is TRBJ1-5, with D maybe TRBD1 (6 bases). Germline CDR1 MDHEN, CDR2 SYDVKM. This CDR3 comprises 16 residues. V was shortened by 3 bases and J by 1 base, with 13 bases between the two germline ends. CDR3: CASSLVQGRSNQPQHF. The CDR3 nucleotides read TGTGCCAGCAGTTTGGTACAGGGCAGAAGCAATCAGCCCCAGCATTTT.

In its sample, this clonotype was seen a few times. The chain is built from TRBV20-1 and TRBJ2-1; 9 bases match TRBD2. The CDR3 runs to 15 residues. V lost 5 bases, J lost 2 bases, and 7 bases stayed unmatched. CDR1 is DFQATT, CDR2 SNEGSKA, per germline (reference sequence). The CDR3 loop is CSASRRGGPYNEQFF. The CDR3 DNA reads TGCAGTGCTTCCAGGCGGGGGGGACCCTACAATGAGCAGTTCTTC.

In its sample, this clonotype was seen many times. This chain joins TRBV13 and TRBJ1-5; TRBD1 agrees at 9 bases. Germline V gene data show CDR1 as PRHDT and CDR2 as FYEKMQ (reference sequence). There are 18 residues in the CDR3. The J segment lost 1 base and the V segment lost 5 bases, leaving 12 bases of the junction unmatched. The CDR3 bases are TGTGCCAGCAGCCTCCTGGGACAGGGACTGACGAGCAATCAGCCCCAGCATTTT. Its translation: CASSLLGQGLTSNQPQHF.

V usage is TRBV5-1 and J usage is TRBJ2-1, with 7 bases identical to TRBD2. The ends lost 3 bases at V and 2 bases at J; junction bases unmatched: 5. The germline CDR1 and CDR2 sequences are SGHRS and YFSETQ. This CDR3 region has 15 residues. CDR3 in DNA: TGCGCCAGCAGCTCTCCCGGGGGGACCTACAATGAGCAGTTCTTC. It is translated as CASSSPGGTYNEQFF.

This clonotype showed up just a few times. V gene TRBV7-3 combines with J gene TRBJ2-2; the D call may be TRBD1 or TRBD2 (6 bases each). The length of the CDR3 is 15 residues. CDR1 SGHTA and CDR2 FQGTGA come from the germline V gene. The germline V and J ends were trimmed by 3 bases and 5 bases, with 13 bases remaining between them. The DNA of the CDR3 is TGTGCCAGCAGCTTTTCGGGGGCGGGGACCGGGGAGCTGTTTTTT. Residues: CASSFSGAGTGELFF.

The chain is built from TRBV20-1 and TRBJ1-5; possibly TRBD1 for D (5 bases). V gave up 5 bases and J gave up 2 bases, with 16 bases separating them. CDR3 length: 15 residues. Germline assignment: CDR1 DFQATT and CDR2 SNEGSKA (reference sequence). The CDR3 here is CSASPGEGGNQPQHF. The CDR3 DNA reads as TGCAGTGCTTCCCCGGGGGAAGGGGGCAATCAGCCCCAGCATTTT.

V and J are TRBV7-2 and TRBJ2-2, with TRBD1 as a possible D gene (5 bases). Trimming removed 5 bases from V and 0 bases from J, with 10 bases in between. The CDR3 is made up of 15 amino acids. Germline-derived CDR1 and CDR2 are SGHTA and FQGNSA. The CDR3 nucleotides read TGTGCCAGCAGCCAAGGGGCCTCGAACACCGGGGAGCTGTTTTTT. Translated, it gives CASSQGASNTGELFF.

This clonotype was seen at least ten times. The chain recombines TRBV20-1 with TRBJ1-2; D is possibly TRBD1 (5 bases). The germline V gene encodes CDR1 DFQATT and CDR2 SNEGSKA (reference sequence). V was trimmed by 1 base and J by 4 bases, leaving 13 bases between them. This CDR3 is 14 amino acids long. CDR3 nucleotide sequence: TGCAGTGCTAGAGTGGGACCAGGGTCCTATGGCTACACCTTC. Translation: CSARVGPGSYGYTF.

The sample holds many counts of this clonotype. The V call is TRBV9, the J call TRBJ2-7; D may be TRBD2 (5 bases). V gave up 0 bases and J gave up 0 bases, with 10 bases separating them. The germline CDR1 and CDR2 sequences are SGDLS and YYNGEE. The CDR3 loop spans 15 amino acids. The DNA for the CDR3 is TGTGCCAGCAGCGTAGGGCCGGGGAGCTCCTACGAGCAGTACTTC. Protein: CASSVGPGSSYEQYF. The full variable domain, with the rest looked up from reference TRBV9 and TRBJ2-7, is DSGVTQTPKHLITATGQRVTLRCSPRSGDLSVYWYQQSLDQGLQFLIQYYNGEERAKGNILERFSAQQFPDLHSELNLSSLELGDSALYFCASSVGPGSSYEQYFGPGTRLTVT.

This clonotype has at least ten counts. The gene calls are TRBV12-3 or TRBV12-4 and TRBJ2-7; TRBD2 matches 9 bases. The CDR3 is 15 amino acids. The V gene end was trimmed by 3 bases and the J gene end by 7 bases; junction bases not matched to a gene: 10. CDR3 amino acids: CASSLLREGVDEQYF. In DNA form, the CDR3 reads TGTGCCAGCAGTTTGCTGCGGGAGGGGGTAGATGAGCAGTACTTC.

This clonotype was detected many times. V is TRBV30 and J is TRBJ2-3, with 10 nucleotides matching TRBD2. Germline trimming cut 2 bases from V and 2 bases from J; bases unmatched to any gene: 4. CDR1 is GTSNPN, CDR2 SVGIG, per germline (reference sequence). There are 15 residues in the CDR3. The CDR3 protein is CAWSLAGGLTDTQYF. The CDR3 bases are TGTGCCTGGAGTTTAGCGGGAGGACTCACAGATACGCAGTATTTT.

This clonotype was observed a handful of times. The V call is TRBV2, the J call TRBJ1-4, with D possibly matching TRBD1 (6 bases). The ends were cut back, 6 bases at V and 4 bases at J, with 12 bases in the middle. This CDR3 is built from 14 residues. Germline CDR1 and CDR2: SNHLY and FYNNEI. This CDR3 reads CASSPGQINEKLFF. In DNA, the CDR3 is TGTGCCAGCAGCCCTGGACAGATTAATGAAAAACTGTTTTTT. The complete variable domain, with remaining parts taken from reference TRBV2 and TRBJ1-4, reads EPEVTQTPSHQVTQMGQEVILRCVPISNHLYFYWYRQILGQKVEFLVSFYNNEISEKSEIFDDQFSVERPDGSNFTLKIRSTKLEDSAMYFCASSPGQINEKLFFGSGTQLSVL.

To note about this clonotype: A much bigger clone sits one base away, suggesting this may be a read error. The gene calls are TRBV28 and TRBJ1-5, with D tentatively TRBD1 (6 bases). The CDR3 loop spans 18 amino acids. Germline-derived CDR1 and CDR2 are MDHEN and SYDVKM. The CDR3 sequence: CVSSSPLDRKALWQPQHF. CDR3 nucleotide sequence: TGTGTCAGCAGTTCCCCCCTCGACAGGAAGGCCCTCTGGCAGCCCCAGCATTTT.

This clonotype was detected ten times or more. The chain combines TRBV28 with TRBJ2-7, with D maybe TRBD2 (6 bases). V lost 5 bases and J lost 4, with 24 bases in between. Germline lookup yields CDR1 MDHEN and CDR2 SYDVKM. The CDR3 contains 17 residues. CDR3 in DNA: TGTGCCAGCAGTAAACGAATCGTGAGGCGGGGTCTTTACGAGCAGTACTTC. Protein sequence: CASSKRIVRRGLYEQYF.

This clonotype was counted at least ten times. The genes are TRBV29-1 and TRBJ1-1; 9 bases are a match to TRBD1. The germline gives CDR1 SQVTM, CDR2 ANQGSEA. With 8 bases clipped from V and 4 bases from J, the junction kept 5 bases outside the gene matches. This CDR3 spans 12 amino acids. CDR3 region: CSQGQGITEAFF. The CDR3 DNA sequence: TGCAGCCAGGGACAGGGCATCACTGAAGCTTTCTTT.

V and J are TRBV5-8 and TRBJ2-1, with TRBD2 identical over 9 bases. The CDR3 covers 15 residues. The V and J ends lost 0 bases and 4 bases, in that order; junction bases with no gene match: 2. Germline CDR1 is SGHTS and CDR2 is YDEGEE. In DNA form, the CDR3 reads TGTGCCAGCAGCTTGGGGACTAGCGAGTACAATGAGCAGTTCTTC. Encoded protein: CASSLGTSEYNEQFF.

This clonotype was seen repeatedly, ten times or more. The chain has TRBV10-3 and TRBJ2-3; D may correspond to TRBD1 or TRBD2 (5 bases each). The CDR3 is 15 residues long. Trimming took off 6 bases at V and 1 base at J, with 14 bases between the two ends. The germline gives CDR1 ENHRY, CDR2 SYGVKD. The CDR3 loop is CAIRSGASGTDTQYF. The CDR3 DNA is TGTGCCATCAGGTCCGGGGCGTCCGGCACAGATACGCAGTATTTT.

This clonotype was counted at least ten times. The chain uses TRBV6-1 and TRBJ2-3, with a possible D match to TRBD2 (6 bases). The CDR3 has 16 residues. Germline CDR1 and CDR2: MNHNS and SASEGT. Trimming left V 8 bases short and J 2 bases short, with 20 bases between. CDR3: CASRSAGPLNTDTQYF. DNA for the CDR3: TGTGCCAGCCGTTCGGCGGGACCCCTTAACACAGATACGCAGTATTTT.

This clonotype turned up a few times. This chain connects TRBV14 to TRBJ2-7; 10 bases are shared with TRBD1. The CDR3 loop spans 16 amino acids. Unmatched junction bases numbered 3, after V lost 0 bases and J lost 1 base. CDR1 and CDR2 (germline): SGHDN, FVKESK. The CDR3 nucleotides are TGTGCCAGCAGCCAAGAGGGGGGACAGGGGTCCTACGAGCAGTACTTC. The encoded protein is CASSQEGGQGSYEQYF.

This clonotype was picked up a small number of times. The genes are TRBV19 and TRBJ1-2; 7 bases are shared with TRBD1. Per the germline V gene, CDR1 is LNHDA and CDR2 is SQIVND (reference sequence). CDR3 length: 15 residues. Losses at the gene ends were 1 base for V and 5 bases for J; bases not matched to a gene: 7. In DNA form, the CDR3 reads TGTGCCAGTAGTATAGTGACCGGGACAGTATATGGCTACACCTTC. This codes for CASSIVTGTVYGYTF.

This clonotype was recorded many times. V is TRBV20-1 and J is TRBJ1-2, with no clear D. Germline-derived CDR1 and CDR2 are DFQATT and SNEGSKA (reference sequence). The CDR3 loop spans 14 amino acids. The V gene lost 0 bases and the J gene lost 5 bases, with 13 bases spanning the gap. The CDR3 sequence: CSARDLISWYGYTF. As DNA, the CDR3 is TGCAGTGCTAGAGATTTGATCTCATGGTATGGCTACACCTTC.

The rearrangement uses TRBV11-3 and TRBJ2-5; D gene unclear. The CDR3 is 13 residues long. V gave up 7 bases and J gave up 6 bases, with 15 bases separating them. CDR1 and CDR2 (germline): SGHNT, YENEEA. CDR3 sequence reads: CASTTRAGQTQYF. CDR3 nucleotides: TGTGCCAGCACCACTCGTGCTGGGCAGACCCAGTACTTC. Full variable domain (rest looked up from reference TRBV11-3 and TRBJ2-5): EAGVVQSPRYKIIEKKQPVAFWCNPISGHNTLYWYLQNLGQGPELLIRYENEEAVDDSQLPKDRFSAERLKGVDSTLKIQPAELGDSAVYLCASTTRAGQTQYFGPGTRLLVL.

At least ten counts were recorded for this clonotype. This chain links TRBV27 with TRBJ1-3; TRBD1 matches at 7 bases. Per germline, CDR1 MNHEY and CDR2 SMNVEV (reference sequence). Trimming removed 6 bases from V and 2 bases from J; junction bases left unmatched: 4. This CDR3 has 14 residues. DNA of the CDR3: TGTGCCAGCAGACGCACAGGGGCTGGAAACACCATATATTTT. This translates into CASRRTGAGNTIYF.

This clonotype has at least ten counts. The V gene is TRBV18, the J gene TRBJ1-2; no firm D call. Germline lookup yields CDR1 KGHSH and CDR2 LQKENI. This CDR3 has 15 amino acids. The V end lost 6 bases, the J end lost 1 base, and 15 bases lay between the germline ends. In DNA, the CDR3 is TGTGCCAGCTCCCCGGTGGAGACGCATAACTATGGCTACACCTTC. Protein: CASSPVETHNYGYTF. The entire variable domain, with the rest obtained from reference TRBV18 and TRBJ1-2, is as follows: NAGVMQNPRHLVRRRGQEARLRCSPMKGHSHVYWYRQLPEEGLKFMVYLQKENIIDESGMPKERFSAEFPKEGPSILRIQQVVRGDSAAYFCASSPVETHNYGYTFGSGTRLTVV.

Many counts were recorded for this clonotype. This sequence joins TRBV12-3 or TRBV12-4 and TRBJ2-7, with a tentative D call TRBD2 (6 bases). The CDR3 extends over 13 amino acids. V shed 6 bases and J shed 3 bases, with 12 bases lying between them. CDR3 in amino acids: CASSGLGGYEQYF. In nucleotides, the CDR3 is TGTGCCAGCAGCGGACTGGGGGGCTACGAGCAGTACTTC.

This clonotype was counted between two and nine times. This rearrangement joins TRBV7-2 to TRBJ2-7; TRBD2 agrees at 11 bases. V shed 1 base, J shed 9 bases, and the junction held 11 bases outside the gene matches. This CDR3 is built from 16 residues. CDR1 is SGHTA and CDR2 is FQGNSA in the germline V gene. CDR3 sequence: CASSLGSPTSGAGQYF. The CDR3 coding sequence is TGTGCCAGCAGCTTAGGGTCCCCGACTAGCGGGGCCGGGCAGTACTTC.

Ten or more counts support this clonotype. This chain connects TRBV29-1 to TRBJ2-3, with no clear D. V shed 8 bases and J shed 0 bases, with 12 bases lying between them. CDR1 and CDR2 from the germline V gene are SQVTM and ANQGSEA. CDR3 size: 13 residues. This CDR3 reads CSSGLSSTDTQYF. Written as DNA, the CDR3 is TGCAGCTCTGGTTTATCTAGCACAGATACGCAGTATTTT.

This clonotype appeared a few times. J is TRBJ2-7 and V is TRBV30; D uncertain. CDR1 GTSNPN and CDR2 SVGIG come from the germline V gene (reference sequence). V was clipped by 3 bases and J by 0 bases, with 21 bases between them. The CDR3 runs to 17 residues. The chain's CDR3 is CAWSTSPSQKPSYEQYF. CDR3 in DNA: TGTGCCTGGAGCACCTCCCCCTCCCAGAAACCCTCCTACGAGCAGTACTTC.